Following are 29 T cell receptor beta chains from one sample sequenced in a study of blood T cell repertoires in COVID-19. Data came from immunoSEQ multiplex PCR; TCRdb stores just in-frame clones and leaves some out. Of over 250,000 clones in the sample, about 90% were seen once. The specimen was peripheral blood. These receptors all stem from a woman aged 45-65 years with acute or convalescent COVID-19.

The V and J genes are TRBV6-5 and TRBJ2-1, with TRBD1 matching over 10 bases. Germline V gene data show CDR1 as MNHEY and CDR2 as SVGAGI. This CDR3 contains 15 residues. Losses at the gene ends were 6 bases for V and 9 bases for J; bases not matched to a gene: 11. The CDR3 protein is CASRSIRDRGAEQFF. CDR3 DNA: TGTGCCAGCAGATCCATCCGGGACAGGGGAGCTGAGCAGTTCTTC.

J is TRBJ1-1 and V is TRBV5-1; no definite D call. The CDR3 runs 15 residues. V lost 0 bases to trimming and J lost 1 base, with 10 bases between them. CDR1 and CDR2 from the germline V gene are SGHRS and YFSETQ. The CDR3 DNA is TGCGCCAGCAGCTTGGTTGAGGGTAGGAACACTGAAGCTTTCTTT. It specifies CASSLVEGRNTEAFF.

The gene calls are TRBV5-4 and TRBJ2-7; 7 nucleotides agree with TRBD2. This CDR3 comprises 16 residues. Germline CDR1 and CDR2: SGHNT and YYREEE (reference sequence). V shed 0 bases and J 3 bases; nucleotides not matched to a gene: 9. The CDR3, as DNA: TGTGCCAGCAGCTTGGCCGGGTTAGCGGGTAGCTACGAGCAGTACTTC. The encoded protein is CASSLAGLAGSYEQYF.

V and J are TRBV2 and TRBJ1-5; D is unresolved. Per the germline V gene, CDR1 is SNHLY and CDR2 is FYNNEI. The CDR3 is 11 residues long. V lost 4 bases to trimming and J lost 5 bases, with 3 bases between them. Here the CDR3 DNA reads TGTGCCAGCAGTGGCGATCAGCCCCAGCATTTT. Protein sequence: CASSGDQPQHF.

The chain couples TRBV6-5 to TRBJ2-1; the match to TRBD2 covers 7 bases. The junction had 9 bases not matched to a gene; V was cut back by 2 bases and J by 5 bases. This CDR3 has 16 residues. The germline V gene has CDR1 MNHEY and CDR2 SVGAGI. In DNA, the CDR3 is TGTGCCAGCAGTTACGTCCCAGCGGGAAGACACAATGAGCAGTTCTTC. Amino acids: CASSYVPAGRHNEQFF.

This chain uses TRBV6-5 with TRBJ2-5; D not resolved. The ends were cut back, 0 bases at V and 5 bases at J, with 13 bases in the middle. The length of the CDR3 is 15 residues. Germline loops: CDR1 MNHEY, CDR2 SVGAGI. The CDR3, as DNA: TGTGCCAGCAGTTACTCGAGCCCCGGGTGGGAGACCCAGTACTTC. Its translation is CASSYSSPGWETQYF.

The genes are TRBV30 and TRBJ2-2; the match to TRBD2 covers 10 bases. The CDR3 runs 14 residues. Trimming at V came to 8 bases and at J to 1 base, leaving 4 bases not matched to a gene. Germline CDR1 is GTSNPN and CDR2 is SVGIG (reference sequence). The CDR3 reads CAHSGRKNTGELFF. CDR3 sequence (DNA): TGTGCCCATAGCGGGAGGAAGAACACCGGGGAGCTGTTTTTT.

Concerning this clone itself: This CDR3 is also generated by other DNA sequences in the sample. This chain joins TRBV5-1 and TRBJ2-1; 8 bases are a match to TRBD2. Per the germline V gene, CDR1 is SGHRS and CDR2 is YFSETQ. This CDR3 comprises 14 residues. V shed 4 bases, J shed 4 bases, and the junction held 4 bases outside the gene matches. The CDR3 region has the DNA TGCGCCAGCAGCCTTAGCGGGGATTACAATGAGCAGTTCTTC. Translating it yields CASSLSGDYNEQFF. The whole variable domain, remainder taken from reference TRBV5-1 and TRBJ2-1, is KAGVTQTPRYLIKTRGQQVTLSCSPISGHRSVSWYQQTPGQGLQFLFEYFSETQRNKGNFPGRFSGRQFSNSRSEMNVSTLELGDSALYLCASSLSGDYNEQFFGPGTRLTVL.

The chain carries TRBV7-3 and TRBJ1-2; the match to TRBD1 covers 7 bases. V lost 0 bases to trimming and J lost 7 bases; unmatched junction nucleotides: 5. CDR1 SGHTA and CDR2 FQGTGA come from the germline V gene. This CDR3 contains 14 residues. CDR3 sequence reads: CASSLTAGGGGYTF. The CDR3, as DNA: TGTGCCAGCAGCTTAACGGCAGGGGGTGGTGGCTACACCTTC.

V is TRBV19 and J is TRBJ1-1, with TRBD1 identical over 7 bases. This CDR3 spans 15 amino acids. The V segment lost 5 bases and the J segment 0 bases; nucleotides outside the gene matches: 6. Germline lookup yields CDR1 LNHDA and CDR2 SQIVND (reference sequence). CDR3: CASSPQTGMNTEAFF. CDR3 bases: TGTGCCAGTAGTCCCCAGACAGGGATGAACACTGAAGCTTTCTTT.

The chain links TRBV6-2 or TRBV6-3 to TRBJ2-3, with 9 nucleotides matching TRBD2. CDR3 length equals 17 residues. CDR1 is MNHEY and CDR2 is SVGEGT in the germline V gene. With V trimmed by 4 bases and J by 3 bases, 11 bases remained unmatched. The CDR3, as DNA: TGTGCCAGCAGTTTCCTATTAGCGGGAGCAGGGACAGATACGCAGTATTTT. It codes for CASSFLLAGAGTDTQYF.

The gene calls are TRBV19 and TRBJ1-3; weak D call: TRBD1 (6 bases). The V gene's germline CDR1 is LNHDA and CDR2 SQIVND (reference sequence). V lost 9 bases and J 0 bases, leaving 9 bases between the germline ends. This CDR3 region has 13 residues. CDR3 residues: CASQTGSGNTIYF. In DNA form, the CDR3 reads TGTGCCAGCCAGACAGGCTCTGGAAACACCATATATTTT.

The V call is TRBV28, the J call TRBJ1-2; 7 nucleotides match TRBD1. The CDR3 contains 15 residues. V shed 3 bases and J 4 bases; nucleotides not matched to a gene: 8. Per the germline V gene, CDR1 is MDHEN and CDR2 is SYDVKM. The CDR3 region has the DNA TGTGCCAGCAGTTTTACTCGGACAGGAATCTATGGCTACACCTTC. It encodes CASSFTRTGIYGYTF.

This chain connects TRBV27 to TRBJ2-2; 9 bases agree with TRBD1. The CDR3 has 16 amino acids. Per germline, CDR1 MNHEY and CDR2 SMNVEV (reference sequence). The J segment lost 5 bases and the V segment lost 2 bases, leaving 6 bases of the junction unmatched. The CDR3 DNA follows: TGTGCCAGCAGTTTACTTACAGGGGGCAGGACCGGGGAGCTGTTTTTT. It encodes CASSLLTGGRTGELFF.

The J gene is TRBJ1-5, the V gene TRBV28; 9 bases map to TRBD1. CDR1 MDHEN and CDR2 SYDVKM come from the germline V gene. The J segment lost 2 bases and the V segment lost 0 bases, leaving 20 bases of the junction unmatched. CDR3 length equals 22 residues. The CDR3 loop reads CASSLWRALVQGARIGNQPQHF. CDR3 bases: TGTGCCAGCAGTTTATGGAGAGCGTTAGTACAGGGGGCGCGAATTGGCAATCAGCCCCAGCATTTT.

In this sample, this clone turned up a few times. This rearrangement joins TRBV5-5 to TRBJ1-1, with TRBD1 matching over 7 bases. CDR3 length equals 17 residues. The V gene's germline CDR1 is SGHKS and CDR2 YYEKEE (reference sequence). Trimming removed 2 bases from V and 1 base from J; junction bases left unmatched: 11. CDR3: CASSFLEIQGRNTEAFF. In DNA, the CDR3 is TGTGCCAGCAGCTTTCTCGAAATACAGGGGCGGAACACTGAAGCTTTCTTT.

The chain combines TRBV4-2 with TRBJ2-1; TRBD2 matches at 9 bases. The V and J ends lost 1 base and 12 bases, in that order; junction bases with no gene match: 13. This CDR3 is built from 16 residues. CDR1 and CDR2 from the germline V gene are LGHNA and YNFKEQ. CDR3 residues: CASSQAGNSGRPGQFF. DNA for the CDR3: TGTGCCAGCAGCCAAGCGGGTAATAGCGGGAGACCTGGGCAGTTCTTC.

The V call is TRBV14, the J call TRBJ2-1; possibly TRBD2 for D (6 bases). CDR3 length: 15 residues. Trimming took off 4 bases at V and 2 bases at J, with 12 bases between the two ends. Germline V gives CDR1 SGHDN, CDR2 FVKESK. CDR3 sequence reads: CASSLGGTTYNEQFF. DNA for the CDR3: TGTGCCAGCAGCCTTGGAGGGACGACCTACAATGAGCAGTTCTTC.

The chain uses TRBV19 and TRBJ2-7; TRBD1 matches at 11 bases. The ends lost 3 bases at V and 0 bases at J; junction bases unmatched: 4. Looked up from germline, CDR1 is LNHDA and CDR2 is SQIVND (reference sequence). This CDR3 spans 16 amino acids. CDR3 region: CASSIGQGADSYEQYF. The DNA of the CDR3 is TGTGCCAGTAGTATTGGACAGGGGGCTGACTCCTACGAGCAGTACTTC.

This chain connects TRBV6-5 to TRBJ2-7; D gene uncertain. The germline gives CDR1 MNHEY, CDR2 SVGAGI. This CDR3 contains 15 residues. V lost 0 bases and J 1 base, leaving 10 bases between the germline ends. The CDR3 loop is CASSYSPSLSYEQYF. For the CDR3, the DNA is TGTGCCAGCAGTTACTCGCCTTCTCTATCCTACGAGCAGTACTTC.

The chain links TRBV7-2 to TRBJ2-1; D perhaps matches TRBD2 (6 bases). V lost 5 bases and J 6 bases, leaving 17 bases between the germline ends. From germline, CDR1 is SGHTA and CDR2 FQGNSA. CDR3 size: 15 residues. The CDR3 sequence: CASSTTGEFINEQFF. The DNA for the CDR3 is TGTGCCAGCAGCACTACGGGAGAATTTATCAATGAGCAGTTCTTC.

The chain combines TRBV19 with TRBJ1-5, with D uncertain. There are 15 residues in the CDR3. V was cut by 4 bases and J by 4 bases, with 14 bases left in between. Germline V gene data show CDR1 as LNHDA and CDR2 as SQIVND (reference sequence). The CDR3 loop is CASSTSTGVNQPQHF. As DNA, the CDR3 is TGTGCCAGTAGTACAAGCACCGGGGTTAATCAGCCCCAGCATTTT.

This clone appeared a single time. The CDR3 sequence: CASSRPSVSEQYF. Written as DNA, the CDR3 is TGTGCCAGCAGCCGTCCGAGTGTGTCCGAGCAGTACTTC. The chain carries TRBV4-2 and TRBJ2-7; the D is unclear. The V end was cut by 4 bases, the J end by 6 bases, with 13 bases between. The length of the CDR3 is 13 residues. The V gene's germline CDR1 is LGHNA and CDR2 YNFKEQ.

The rearrangement uses TRBV5-1 and TRBJ2-3; possible D gene TRBD1, 6 bases. CDR3 length: 15 amino acids. Germline values: CDR1 SGHRS, CDR2 YFSETQ. The V gene lost 3 bases and the J gene lost 3 bases, with 14 bases spanning the gap. In DNA form, the CDR3 reads TGCGCCAGCAGCTCCGACAGGAAGGTTACAGATACGCAGTATTTT. It codes for CASSSDRKVTDTQYF.

The chain combines TRBV29-1 with TRBJ2-3; D ambiguous. From germline, CDR1 is SQVTM and CDR2 ANQGSEA. This CDR3 has 15 residues. Between the trimmed V and J ends, which lost 5 bases and 0 bases, there was a span of 15 bases. CDR3: CSVKSGSFSTDTQYF. The CDR3 bases are TGCAGCGTTAAGTCCGGGTCCTTCAGCACAGATACGCAGTATTTT.

This sequence joins TRBV6-6 and TRBJ2-7; 7 bases match TRBD2. There are 10 residues in the CDR3. Unmatched junction bases numbered 0, after V lost 6 bases and J lost 7 bases. Germline V gene lookup returns CDR1 MNHNY and CDR2 SVGAGI (reference sequence). The CDR3: CASRGGEQYF. The CDR3 region has the DNA TGTGCCAGCAGGGGAGGGGAGCAGTACTTC.

The chain uses TRBV20-1 and TRBJ2-1; D uncertain. Trimming removed 3 bases from V and 2 bases from J, with 11 bases in between. The CDR3 loop spans 14 amino acids. Germline V lookup: CDR1 DFQATT, CDR2 SNEGSKA (reference sequence). In nucleotides, the CDR3 is TGCAGTGCTAGTAACAGCCCGACCTACAATGAGCAGTTCTTC. Translation gives CSASNSPTYNEQFF.

This chain links TRBV5-1 with TRBJ2-7; 8 bases match TRBD2. From germline, CDR1 is SGHRS and CDR2 YFSETQ. There are 16 residues in the CDR3. V was pared by 4 bases and J by 0 bases, with 9 bases of the junction left unmatched. For the CDR3, the DNA is TGCGCCAGCAGCCCAGACGATAGCGGGGTCTCCTACGAGCAGTACTTC. Its translation: CASSPDDSGVSYEQYF.

The chain combines TRBV9 with TRBJ2-5, with 12 nucleotides matching TRBD2. With 3 bases clipped from V and 5 bases from J, the junction kept 5 bases outside the gene matches. The CDR3 spans 15 residues. Germline-derived CDR1 and CDR2 are SGDLS and YYNGEE. Here the CDR3 reads CASSAGLAGGETQYF. CDR3 DNA sequence: TGTGCCAGCAGCGCGGGTCTAGCGGGGGGGGAGACCCAGTACTTC.